A single sample gave rise to the 9 T cell receptor beta chains below, sequenced in a study of response to subunit inactivated influenza vaccine. TCRdb re-called the RT-PCR reads with MiXCR, one entry per CDR3 protein. The table shows over 450,000 distinct CDR3 sequences, with 10% to 15% occurring only once. Sequenced here: PBMCs from blood, sampled around seven weeks after vaccination. The receptors come from a man aged 45-65 years who received an inactivated influenza vaccine.

The chain links TRBV5-1 to TRBJ2-3; the match to TRBD1 covers 11 bases. The junction had 6 bases not matched to a gene; V was cut back by 5 bases and J by 4 bases. CDR3 length: 15 residues. CDR1 SGHRS and CDR2 YFSETQ come from the germline V gene. CDR3 sequence reads: CASRLPGQGADTQYF. CDR3 coding DNA: TGCGCCAGCAGATTACCGGGACAGGGGGCAGATACGCAGTATTTT. Supplemented by reference TRBV5-1 and TRBJ2-3, the full variable domain reads KAGVTQTPRYLIKTRGQQVTLSCSPISGHRSVSWYQQTPGQGLQFLFEYFSETQRNKGNFPGRFSGRQFSNSRSEMNVSTLELGDSALYLCASRLPGQGADTQYFGPGTRLTVL.

The table lists this clonotype with many counts. The J gene is TRBJ2-2, the V gene TRBV5-1; D gene unclear. The CDR3 runs to 11 residues. Per the germline V gene, CDR1 is SGHRS and CDR2 is YFSETQ. Trimming left V 6 bases short and J 6 bases short, with 6 bases between. The CDR3, as DNA: TGCGCCAGCACCAACGCCGGGGAGCTGTTTTTT. Translated, it gives CASTNAGELFF.

This clonotype was seen many times. The rearrangement joins TRBV12-3 or TRBV12-4 to TRBJ2-2, with 15 bases identical to TRBD2. The CDR3 is made up of 15 amino acids. With V trimmed by 6 bases and J by 5 bases, 1 base remained unmatched. The CDR3 nucleotides are TGTGCCAGCAGGGGGACTAGCGGGAGGACCGGGGAGCTGTTTTTT. This gives the protein CASRGTSGRTGELFF.

This clonotype was observed a few times. The CDR3 region is CATGGRSVVEQFF. DNA of the CDR3: TGTGCCACGGGGGGGCGGTCCGTAGTGGAGCAGTTCTTC. This rearrangement joins TRBV2 to TRBJ2-1; 8 bases are a match to TRBD2. This CDR3 has 13 amino acids. CDR1 is SNHLY and CDR2 is FYNNEI in the germline V gene. With V trimmed by 10 bases and J by 10 bases, 12 bases remained unmatched.

This clonotype was found many times. The chain joins TRBV5-1 to TRBJ2-7; 7 nucleotides line up with TRBD1. The J segment lost 0 bases and the V segment lost 2 bases, leaving 5 bases of the junction unmatched. Germline V gives CDR1 SGHRS, CDR2 YFSETQ. CDR3 length: 15 residues. CDR3 sequence (DNA): TGCGCCAGCAGCTTCGATGGACAGGCCTCCTACGAGCAGTACTTC. This gives the protein CASSFDGQASYEQYF. The entire variable domain, with the rest obtained from reference TRBV5-1 and TRBJ2-7, is as follows: KAGVTQTPRYLIKTRGQQVTLSCSPISGHRSVSWYQQTPGQGLQFLFEYFSETQRNKGNFPGRFSGRQFSNSRSEMNVSTLELGDSALYLCASSFDGQASYEQYFGPGTRLTVT.

A few counts support this clonotype. The chain has TRBV7-9 and TRBJ2-1, with a possible D match to TRBD1 (7 bases). The germline V gene has CDR1 SEHNR and CDR2 FQNEAQ (reference sequence). Trimming removed 6 bases at V and 5 bases at J, with 17 bases between. The CDR3 runs to 15 residues. The CDR3 DNA reads TGTGCCAGCAGTCACCAGGGGGGACAAAACAATGAGCAGTTCTTC. It specifies CASSHQGGQNNEQFF.

This clonotype was observed a handful of times. CDR3 sequence (DNA): TGCAGTGCTAGACAAATCCGGGACAGGAGTAATTCACCCCTCCACTTT. It encodes CSARQIRDRSNSPLHF. This chain joins TRBV20-1 and TRBJ1-6, with 8 bases that match TRBD1. The J segment lost 6 bases and the V segment lost 2 bases, leaving 9 bases of the junction unmatched. Germline lookup yields CDR1 DFQATT and CDR2 SNEGSKA (reference sequence). The CDR3 runs to 16 residues.

The chain recombines TRBV15 with TRBJ2-1; possible D gene TRBD2, 6 bases. The V end was cut by 5 bases, the J end by 2 bases, with 13 bases between. The CDR3 length is 15 residues. Germline-derived CDR1 and CDR2 are LNHNV and YYDKDF (reference sequence). CDR3: CATSLWGEPYNEQFF. The CDR3, as DNA: TGTGCCACCAGCCTTTGGGGGGAACCCTACAATGAGCAGTTCTTC.

In this sample, this clonotype turned up many times. The CDR3 spells CASSWWDNTDTQYF. CDR3 nucleotide sequence: TGTGCCAGCAGCTGGTGGGACAACACAGATACGCAGTATTTT. The rearrangement links TRBV5-6 to TRBJ2-3, with D perhaps TRBD1 (6 bases). The V end lost 3 bases, the J end lost 2 bases, and 10 bases lay between the germline ends. This CDR3 spans 14 amino acids. CDR1 SGHDT and CDR2 YYEEEE come from the germline V gene.